This T cell receptor beta chain was retrieved from a study of cytomegalovirus exposure and HLA in healthy donors. Whole-study results and caveats: Researchers counted 180 or so TCR beta chains as cytomegalovirus-associated. Most TCR beta V segments were productive about 87% or about 30% of the time in an earlier analysis. DRB1 showed the most TCR associations and HLA-C the fewest in a later analysis, as rates varied by HLA locus.

Worth noting for this clone: Its antigen remains unidentified.

In the PCR, 60 Vbeta and 13 Jbeta primers were used. Measured with immunoSEQ multiplex PCR; TCRdb has only the in-frame clones, and not every one. The data show approximately 150,000 clones, approximately 82% seen once. The length of the CDR3 is 15 residues. Germline V gene sequence: CDR1 MDHEN, CDR2 SYDVKM. Losses at the gene ends were 9 bases for V and 0 bases for J; bases not matched to a gene: 7. The sample taken for sequencing was PBMCs. The clonotype comes from a woman in her 40s in good health and CMV-seronegative. V gene TRBV28 combines with J gene TRBJ1-3, with TRBD1 matching over 8 bases. The CDR3 DNA follows: TGTGCCAGTTTACAGGGGGGTTACTCTGGAAACACCATATATTTT. This sequence encodes CASLQGGYSGNTIYF.